This TCR beta chain was captured by sequencing in a study of lymphopenia after photon versus proton radiotherapy. Study-wide points: Relative stability marked proton patients; photon patients lost diversity and naive cells.

Of note for this clone: Its specificity is unknown.

The CDR3 runs 14 residues. In germline, CDR1 is MNHNS, CDR2 SASEGT. V was pared by 8 bases and J by 2 bases, with 14 bases between. Using immunoSEQ multiplex PCR, the repertoire was profiled, and TCRdb retains in-frame clones only, with some absent. The table records about 68,000 clones, around 90% of them present only once. The chain carries TRBV6-1 and TRBJ2-3; a possible D gene is TRBD1 (5 bases). The source material was peripheral blood, sampled from a patient treated with photon-based radiotherapy. This receptor was taken from a woman aged 70 to 79 with pancreatic cancer. This chain's CDR3 is CASGTGPVTDTQYF. CDR3 sequence (DNA): TGTGCCAGCGGTACAGGACCAGTCACAGATACGCAGTATTTT.